What follows are 31 T cell receptor beta chains derived from one specimen sequenced in a study of blood T cells in healthy people across ages. It was with a sample-barcoded 5' primer and a J-beta primer mix that a second PCR of roughly 7 to 11 cycles was run. One entry per CDR3 protein results from TCRdb running MiXCR on the 5' RACE reads. The sample includes about 1.5 million distinct CDR3 sequences, about 42% seen only once; the top ten take under 5%. Sequenced sample: blood. These receptors all come from a woman between 18 and 30 years old in good health.

The sample holds one count of this clonotype. Germline is not matched at one junction end, which may reflect a read error. The chain joins TRBV7-2 to TRBJ2-1; D is possibly TRBD2 (6 bases). Germline V gene data show CDR1 as SGHTA and CDR2 as FQGNSA. The CDR3 consists of 14 residues. CDR3 residues: CASSLAALGVEQFF. CDR3 nucleotides: TGTGCCAGTAGCTTAGCGGCGTTGGGGGTAGAGCAGTTCTTC.

The chain is built from TRBV27 and TRBJ1-1, with D tentatively TRBD1 (6 bases). CDR3 length: 14 residues. Per the germline V gene, CDR1 is MNHEY and CDR2 is SMNVEV (reference sequence). Trimming shortened V by 4 bases and J by 1 base, and 10 bases separated the two germline ends. In DNA, the CDR3 is TGTGCCAGCAGTTCTTACAGGGCGAACACTGAAGCTTTCTTT. Translation gives CASSSYRANTEAFF.

The rearrangement links TRBV30 to TRBJ1-2, with D unresolved. The V gene's germline CDR1 is GTSNPN and CDR2 SVGIG (reference sequence). Trimming removed 0 bases at V and 6 bases at J, with 14 bases between. This CDR3 spans 14 amino acids. In nucleotides, the CDR3 is TGTGCCTGGAGTGTACCCGGGCAGAGGCATGGCTACACCTTC. It is translated as CAWSVPGQRHGYTF.

Remarks on this clonotype: This may come from a read error, since a much larger clone is one base off. The gene calls are TRBV29-1 and TRBJ2-7, with D perhaps TRBD2 (6 bases). Germline V gene lookup returns CDR1 SQVTM and CDR2 ANQGSEA. Trimming took 3 bases from V and 7 from J, leaving 25 bases between them. The CDR3 spans 16 residues. The CDR3 bases are TGCAGCGTTGAGTCCCCGGGCAGGGAGGCCTACAATGAGCAGTACTTC. Its protein product is CSVESPGREAYNEQYF.

This chain connects TRBV21-1 to TRBJ1-3; the table's D gene call, TRBD1, was not cross checked with the DNA. TRBV21-1 is shown as a pseudogene. The CDR3 contains 15 residues. The CDR3 DNA is TGTGCCAGCAACGGACAGGATCCCTCTGGAAACACCATATATTTT. It codes for CASNGQDPSGNTIYF.

This sequence joins TRBV28 and TRBJ2-3; the match to TRBD1 covers 10 bases. Germline CDR1 and CDR2: MDHEN and SYDVKM. V was clipped by 5 bases and J by 2 bases; unmatched bases: 19. The CDR3 extends over 20 amino acids. In DNA form, the CDR3 reads TGTGCCAGCAGTGGGATAGCACGGGACAGGGGTGGGGATCTCACAGATACGCAGTATTTT. Its translation: CASSGIARDRGGDLTDTQYF. Drawing the rest from reference TRBV28 and TRBJ2-3, the complete variable domain is DVKVTQSSRYLVKRTGEKVFLECVQDMDHENMFWYRQDPGLGLRLIYFSYDVKMKEKGDIPEGYSVSREKKERFSLILESASTNQTSMYLCASSGIARDRGGDLTDTQYFGPGTRLTVL.

This clonotype was counted between two and nine times. The rearrangement uses TRBV7-3 and TRBJ2-1; 7 bases align to TRBD1. CDR3 size: 12 residues. After removal of 5 bases from V and 8 bases from J, the junction contained 3 bases not matched to a gene. The germline V gene encodes CDR1 SGHTA and CDR2 FQGTGA. CDR3 nucleotide sequence: TGTGCCAGCAGCCAACAGGGGCATGAGCAGTTCTTC. Translating it yields CASSQQGHEQFF.

A note on this clonotype: One base away lies a much larger clone, so this may be a sequencing read error. The chain recombines TRBV4-3 with TRBJ2-3; D call uncertain. The V and J ends lost 3 bases and 2 bases respectively, with 9 bases between them. Germline CDR1 is LGHNA and CDR2 is YSLEER. CDR3 length equals 14 residues. The CDR3, as DNA: TGCGCCAGCAGCCATGCCAGGTTCACAGATACGCAGTATTTT. Its protein is CASSHARFTDTQYF.

V gene TRBV7-2 combines with J gene TRBJ1-6, with 9 nucleotides matching TRBD1. The V segment lost 6 bases and the J segment 5 bases; nucleotides outside the gene matches: 8. The CDR3 sequence is 16 residues long. The germline CDR1 and CDR2 sequences are SGHTA and FQGNSA. The CDR3 here is CASRTSWDRDNSPLHF. The CDR3 DNA sequence: TGTGCCAGCAGAACCTCCTGGGACAGGGATAATTCACCCCTCCACTTT.

Remarks on this clonotype: The junction departs from germline at one end; a sequencing error may be responsible. The chain combines TRBV4-1 with TRBJ1-4; unclear D gene. The germline gives CDR1 MGHRA, CDR2 YSYEKL. CDR3 length equals 14 residues. The CDR3 region has the DNA TGCACCAGCAGCCAATTACAGTTTAATGAAAAACTGTTTTTT. It is translated as CTSSQLQFNEKLFF.

This clonotype appeared a single time. The rearrangement links TRBV15 to TRBJ2-5; perhaps TRBD1 as D (6 bases). The better agreement between TRBJ2-7 and the DNA end casts doubt on the J call. The CDR3 is 15 residues long. CDR1 and CDR2 (germline): LNHNV, YYDKDF (reference sequence). DNA for the CDR3: TGTGCCACCAGCGGAAGCATTGGACAGCAGCACGAGCAGTACTTC. It encodes CATSGSIGQQHEQYF.

The gene calls are TRBV7-2 and TRBJ2-5; the D gene could be TRBD1 or TRBD2 (5 bases each). V dropped 4 bases and J dropped 5 bases, with 14 bases sitting between them. Germline V gives CDR1 SGHTA, CDR2 FQGNSA. This CDR3 has 14 amino acids. The CDR3 sequence is CASSSLWGSETQYF. The CDR3 nucleotides read TGTGCCAGCAGCTCCCTTTGGGGGAGTGAGACCCAGTACTTC.

This clonotype was counted a few times. The rearrangement links TRBV2 to TRBJ2-1; D is possibly TRBD1 (6 bases). The CDR3 covers 11 residues. Trimming left V 5 bases short and J 12 bases short, with 11 bases between. The germline V gene encodes CDR1 SNHLY and CDR2 FYNNEI. CDR3 DNA sequence: TGTGCCAGCAGTCAGGGGTTTGGGCAGTTCTTC. It translates to CASSQGFGQFF.

The genes are TRBV20-1 and TRBJ2-1, with 8 bases fitting TRBD2. Germline lookup yields CDR1 DFQATT and CDR2 SNEGSKA (reference sequence). The trim removed 6 bases at V and 2 bases at J, leaving 18 bases unmatched. This CDR3 spans 18 amino acids. The CDR3 coding sequence is TGCAGTGCGCCCACTAGCGGCCGGCGCTCCCATCCCTACAATGAGCAGTTCTTC. This translates into CSAPTSGRRSHPYNEQFF.

This rearrangement joins TRBV6-6 to TRBJ2-3; 10 bases match TRBD2. V was clipped by 6 bases and J by 4 bases; unmatched bases: 4. CDR1 is MNHNY, CDR2 SVGAGI, per germline (reference sequence). The CDR3 is made up of 14 amino acids. Here the CDR3 DNA reads TGTGCCAGCAGGAGGGGACTAGCGCCAGATACGCAGTATTTT. Its translation: CASRRGLAPDTQYF.

A word on this clonotype: A junction boundary mismatches the germline segment, possibly from a read error. The CDR3 region has the DNA TGTGCCAGCAGCCCCATAGACAGGGGGTATGGCTACGCCTTC. Protein sequence: CASSPIDRGYGYAF. The chain combines TRBV28 with TRBJ1-2, with 9 bases that match TRBD1. This CDR3 has 14 amino acids. CDR1 is MDHEN and CDR2 is SYDVKM in the germline V gene.

V and J are TRBV7-2 and TRBJ2-1; TRBD2 matches 10 bases. Germline V gives CDR1 SGHTA, CDR2 FQGNSA. The CDR3 loop spans 15 amino acids. V lost 2 bases, J lost 9 bases, and 7 bases stayed unmatched. The CDR3 protein is CASSLYASGRFEQFF. In DNA, the CDR3 is TGTGCCAGCAGCTTATATGCTAGCGGGAGATTTGAGCAGTTCTTC. Complete variable domain (other parts from reference TRBV7-2 and TRBJ2-1): GAGVSQSPSNKVTEKGKDVELRCDPISGHTALYWYRQSLGQGLEFLIYFQGNSAPDKSGLPSDRFSAERTGGSVSTLTIQRTQQEDSAVYLCASSLYASGRFEQFFGPGTRLTVL.

The CDR3 nucleotides read TGCAGTGCTAACCCAGGGCCCAATGAGCAGTTCTTC. Amino acids: CSANPGPNEQFF. The chain combines TRBV20-1 with TRBJ2-1; D perhaps matches TRBD1 (5 bases). Trimming cost V 4 bases and J 6 bases, with 10 bases left between them. Germline-derived CDR1 and CDR2 are DFQATT and SNEGSKA (reference sequence). The CDR3 loop spans 12 amino acids.

This clonotype occurred a few times. The chain joins TRBV12-3 or TRBV12-4 to TRBJ1-1, with a tentative D call TRBD1 (6 bases). Trimming pared 7 bases from V and 9 bases from J, leaving 15 bases between. The CDR3 loop spans 12 amino acids. In DNA form, the CDR3 reads TGTGCCAGCACCAAACAACAGGGTAAAGCTTTCTTT. This sequence encodes CASTKQQGKAFF.

The chain carries TRBV20-1 and TRBJ2-1; 10 bases are shared with TRBD2. The CDR3 covers 15 residues. The ends lost 5 bases at V and 9 bases at J; junction bases unmatched: 13. Germline CDR1 DFQATT, CDR2 SNEGSKA (reference sequence). The CDR3 DNA reads TGCAGTGCTTTCTATTCAGCGGGGGGGCCCAGTGAGCAGTTCTTC. Its translation: CSAFYSAGGPSEQFF.

The rearrangement joins TRBV20-1 to TRBJ2-1; TRBD2 might be the D (6 bases). CDR3 length: 14 residues. Trimming took off 6 bases at V and 2 bases at J, with 14 bases between the two ends. CDR1 and CDR2 from the germline V gene are DFQATT and SNEGSKA (reference sequence). CDR3 in DNA: TGCAGTGCGGGGGGAGCGGCTACCTACAATGAGCAGTTCTTC. Its protein product is CSAGGAATYNEQFF.

Comments on this clonotype: A much bigger clone sits one base away, suggesting this may be a read error. The V call is TRBV6-2 or TRBV6-3, the J call TRBJ2-5; TRBD2 agrees at 14 bases. The CDR3 consists of 16 residues. Germline V CDR1 and CDR2: MNHEY, SVGEGT. The junction had 11 bases not matched to a gene; V was cut back by 3 bases and J by 11 bases. The CDR3 reads CASSYVGTSGSNEQYF. CDR3 coding DNA: TGTGCCAGCAGTTATGTAGGGACTAGCGGGAGCAATGAGCAGTACTTC.

The chain combines TRBV27 with TRBJ2-5; D not certain. CDR3 length equals 13 residues. Trimming took off 5 bases at V and 11 bases at J, with 18 bases between the two ends. Germline CDR1 is MNHEY and CDR2 is SMNVEV (reference sequence). CDR3 region: CASSRETLREQYF. CDR3 DNA: TGTGCCAGCAGTCGAGAAACTCTACGAGAGCAGTACTTC.

Of note for this clonotype: Relative to the germline gene, one junction end is altered; a read error may explain this. The chain uses TRBV20-1 and TRBJ2-7; TRBD1 aligns across 11 bases. From germline, CDR1 is DFQATT and CDR2 SNEGSKA (reference sequence). CDR3 length equals 15 residues. The CDR3 DNA sequence: TGCAGTGCCAGAGCTGGGACAGGGGGCTCCTACGAGCAGTACTTC. This sequence encodes CSARAGTGGSYEQYF.

This clonotype was seen a single time. This may come from a read error, since a much larger clone is one base off. The V call is TRBV27, the J call TRBJ2-7; D ambiguous. The CDR3 sequence is 12 residues long. From germline, CDR1 is MNHEY and CDR2 SMNVEV (reference sequence). The chain's CDR3 is CTSRGVSYEQYF. Here the CDR3 DNA reads TGTACCAGCAGAGGAGTCTCCTACGAGCAGTACTTC.

The gene calls are TRBV24-1 and TRBJ2-3, with D perhaps TRBD1 (5 bases). The V end was cut by 3 bases, the J end by 3 bases, with 15 bases between. The germline gives CDR1 KGHDR, CDR2 SFDVKD. CDR3 length: 16 amino acids. CDR3 in amino acids: CATSDVGQGYTDTQYF. CDR3 nucleotide sequence: TGTGCCACCAGTGATGTAGGGCAGGGATATACAGATACGCAGTATTTT.

This clonotype was counted only a few times. The chain carries TRBV7-2 and TRBJ2-1; 15 nucleotides match TRBD2. The CDR3 runs to 17 residues. J gave up 8 bases and V 2 bases, and 7 bases lay outside the gene matches. Per the germline V gene, CDR1 is SGHTA and CDR2 is FQGNSA. CDR3 amino acids: CASSLRTSGGAVDEQFF. CDR3 in DNA: TGTGCCAGCAGCTTAAGGACTAGCGGGGGGGCCGTAGATGAGCAGTTCTTC.

The genes are TRBV20-1 and TRBJ2-3, with 14 bases identical to TRBD2. CDR1 DFQATT and CDR2 SNEGSKA come from the germline V gene (reference sequence). V gave up 6 bases and J gave up 6 bases; unmatched junction bases: 14. The CDR3 contains 17 residues. CDR3 nucleotides: TGCAGTGCCAGCCCCGGGACTAGCGGGGGCAGGGGGGATACGCAGTATTTT. Its translation is CSASPGTSGGRGDTQYF.

This clonotype has a count of ten or more. The rearrangement links TRBV7-9 to TRBJ2-7; D perhaps matches TRBD2 (6 bases). The germline V and J ends were trimmed by 4 bases and 5 bases, with 18 bases remaining between them. Germline CDR1 and CDR2: SEHNR and FQNEAQ (reference sequence). CDR3 length: 15 residues. The CDR3 DNA follows: TGTGCCAGCAGCTCGAGGTTAGCGGATAACCACGAGCAGTACTTC. Translated, it gives CASSSRLADNHEQYF.

This clonotype was observed a single time. The J gene is TRBJ2-3, the V gene TRBV11-1; D not certain. Germline CDR1 and CDR2: SGHAT and FQDESV (reference sequence). The CDR3 runs to 15 residues. V lost 7 bases to trimming and J lost 4 bases, with 18 bases between them. The CDR3 loop reads CASTSSPSPSDTQYF. The CDR3 bases are TGTGCCAGCACAAGTAGTCCTAGTCCCTCAGATACGCAGTATTTT.

CDR3 protein: CSALWGLRNEQFF. CDR3 coding DNA: TGCAGTGCCCTGTGGGGGCTGAGGAATGAGCAGTTCTTC. V is TRBV20-1 and J is TRBJ2-1, with TRBD1 as a possible D gene (6 bases). The CDR3 contains 13 residues. With 6 bases removed from V and 7 bases from J, the gap between germline ends came to 16 bases. CDR1 DFQATT and CDR2 SNEGSKA come from the germline V gene (reference sequence).